This T cell receptor beta chain derives from a study of T cell repertoires in cytomegalovirus infection. Study context: Shared public TCR beta signatures pointed to both CMV infection and a matching HLA type. Study-wide points: CMV carriers with the relevant HLA were identified by cumulative public TCR beta family frequency. The response measured ex vivo was dominated by TCR beta clonotypes (HLA-C-restricted and CMV-specific).

Via MiXCR, TCRdb re-called the reads, giving one row per CDR3 protein. The data show roughly 150,000 distinct CDR3 sequences, 20% to 30% seen once. To note about this clonotype: Its matching antigen is unknown.

Per germline, CDR1 SGHAT and CDR2 FQDESV (reference sequence). Deletions cut 6 bases from V and 4 bases from J, with 15 bases between. The CDR3 has 14 amino acids. The TCR was taken from a human donor in good health (CMV status not recorded). Some clones in this sample may be carry-over from other donors' samples. Specimen: PBMCs. V is TRBV11-1 and J is TRBJ1-1; D gene unclear. The CDR3 DNA follows: TGTGCCAGCAGTCTCGACTACGGAGCCACTGAAGCTTTCTTT. It translates to CASSLDYGATEAFF.